This paragraph reports one TCR beta chain. The antigen is not known. The data belong to a study of multiple sclerosis patients with progressive multifocal leukoencephalopathy. Study as a whole: Longitudinal control samples came from natalizumab-treated multiple sclerosis patients without PML.

The survey-level immunoSEQ assay was used. Sequencing was performed with immunoSEQ multiplex PCR; in TCRdb, only in-frame clones are kept and a portion is missing. The sample records 25,000 to 35,000 clones, 88% being singletons. Notes on the study in general: The findings' link to JC virus versus immunocompromise remained uncertain. Preferential TRBV-TRBJ pairings or common gene usage were not detected at PML.

Germline-derived CDR1 and CDR2 are LNHNV and YYDKDF (reference sequence). Trimming took off 2 bases at V and 0 bases at J, with 15 bases between the two ends. This CDR3 has 17 amino acids. As to time point: before natalizumab initiation. The source material was PBMCs. The gene calls are TRBV15 and TRBJ2-3; D unclear. This clonotype was obtained from a human donor with multiple sclerosis. The CDR3 coding sequence is TGTGCCACCAGCAGACATTACACGGATTACAGCACAGATACGCAGTATTTT. Protein: CATSRHYTDYSTDTQYF.